This TCR beta chain was identified in a study of PD-1 blockade in classical Hodgkin lymphoma. All trial patients relapsed after autologous stem cell transplantation. Measured with immunoSEQ multiplex PCR; TCRdb has only the in-frame clones, and not every one. The sample yields tens of thousands of clones, roughly 70% seen once. With 4 bases removed from V and 4 bases from J, the gap between germline ends came to 14 bases. This CDR3 spans 15 amino acids. Per germline, CDR1 MNHEY and CDR2 SVGAGI. This receptor was obtained from a human donor with classical Hodgkin lymphoma. Sequencing was performed on peripheral blood mononuclear cells (PBMCs), taken at baseline. The rearrangement links TRBV6-5 to TRBJ2-1; unclear D gene. CDR3 loop: CASSSQLGHYNEQFF. In DNA, the CDR3 is TGTGCCAGCAGTTCACAGCTAGGGCATTACAATGAGCAGTTCTTC.